Listed here are 2 T cell receptor beta chains from one sample, sequenced in a study of T cells in Graves' hyperthyroidism and ophthalmopathy. RNA transcripts served as the template for amplifying TCR beta CDR3 regions. In the first-round RT-PCR of the TCR CDR3, the HTBI primer set was used. TCRdb redid the calling of the multiplex PCR reads with MiXCR, one entry per CDR3 protein. The repertoire has 610,000 or so distinct CDR3 sequences, around 42% of them found once; the top ten carry around 8%. Sequenced input: peripheral blood or thyroid tissue (not recorded which). The receptors originated from a woman younger than 35 with Graves' hyperthyroidism.

In its sample, this clonotype was seen many times. The chain combines TRBV6-2 or TRBV6-3 with TRBJ1-1, with D possibly TRBD1 on 6 matching bases. The V gene's germline CDR1 is MNHEY and CDR2 SVGEGT. V was cut by 2 bases and J by 3 bases, with 7 bases left in between. The length of the CDR3 is 13 residues. CDR3 amino acids: CASSYEGDTEAFF. In DNA, the CDR3 is TGTGCCAGCAGTTACGAGGGGGACACTGAAGCTTTCTTT.

This clonotype was seen many times. The gene calls are TRBV19 and TRBJ1-5; TRBD1 matches 9 bases. Germline CDR1 and CDR2: LNHDA and SQIVND (reference sequence). The V gene end was trimmed by 11 bases and the J gene end by 2 bases; junction bases not matched to a gene: 7. The CDR3 has 14 amino acids. DNA of the CDR3: TGTGCCTCTGGCCGGGACAGGGGCAATCAGCCCCAGCATTTT. Translation gives CASGRDRGNQPQHF.